Listed here is a single T cell receptor (beta chain). The antigen is not known. This record belongs to a study of T cell repertoires in cytomegalovirus infection. Across the study: The study used recently identified HLA-C-restricted and well-studied HLA-B-restricted CMV epitopes. Overall study results and limits: The study found HLA-C-restricted CMV-specific TCR beta clonotypes dominating the ex vivo response.

TCRdb independently ran MiXCR on the reads; one entry per CDR3 protein. The sample records approximately 990,000 distinct CDR3 sequences, around a third being singletons. CDR1 is SQVTM, CDR2 ANQGSEA, per germline. Trimming removed 6 bases at V and 4 bases at J, with 15 bases between. The CDR3 is 13 amino acids. This TCR derives from a human donor in good health (CMV status not recorded). Some clones in this sample may be carry-over from other donors' samples. Sequenced here: cultured CD8+ T cells from PBMCs, sampled from culture after CMV antigen stimulation. The gene calls are TRBV29-1 and TRBJ1-2; no reliable D call. The CDR3 sequence: CSVLEEVSYGYTF. CDR3 nucleotides: TGCAGCGTCCTCGAGGAGGTTAGCTATGGCTACACCTTC.